Below, 30 T cell receptor beta chains from the same sample are listed, as sequenced in a study of T-cell reconstitution after alpha-beta-depleted transplantation in children. Preparation of the TCRbeta library involved a method that used unique molecular identifiers. TCRdb re-called the PCR reads with MiXCR, one entry per CDR3 protein. The table lists about 490,000 distinct CDR3 sequences, more than 9% of them singletons. This sample comprised PBMCs, obtained before TCRalphabeta/CD19-depleted stem cell transplant. The origin of the receptors is a child aged 2 to 9 with inherited bone marrow failure, due to receive a stem cell transplant.

In this sample, this clonotype turned up many times. At one boundary the junction diverges from the germline segment, which might be a read error. The J gene is TRBJ2-3, the V gene TRBV5-1; D remains ambiguous. This CDR3 region has 12 residues. Germline CDR1 reads SGHRS; CDR2 reads YFSETQ. The CDR3 here is CASSLVADTQYF. The CDR3 DNA sequence: TGTGCCAGCAGCTTAGTCGCAGATACGCAGTATTTT.

This clonotype was counted at least ten times. J is TRBJ2-3 and V is TRBV28; possible D gene TRBD2, 6 bases. CDR1 and CDR2 (germline): MDHEN, SYDVKM. With 11 bases removed from V and 2 bases from J, the gap between germline ends came to 11 bases. The CDR3 is 12 amino acids. The CDR3 DNA reads TGTGCCGGTCGGGACTCCACAGATACGCAGTATTTT. The encoded protein is CAGRDSTDTQYF.

This clonotype was counted ten times or more. This chain links TRBV10-2 with TRBJ1-1, with D possibly being TRBD1 (5 bases). This CDR3 comprises 15 residues. Between the trimmed V and J ends, which lost 6 bases and 0 bases, there was a span of 14 bases. Germline assignment: CDR1 WSHSY and CDR2 SAAADI. The CDR3 DNA follows: TGCGCCAGCAGGACTACGACAGAGTTGAACACTGAAGCTTTCTTT. It codes for CASRTTTELNTEAFF.

This clonotype was picked up many times. V and J are TRBV27 and TRBJ2-2; tentatively, D is TRBD1 or TRBD2 (5 bases each). CDR1 is MNHEY and CDR2 is SMNVEV in the germline V gene (reference sequence). V shed 3 bases and J shed 5 bases, with 16 bases lying between them. The CDR3 extends over 16 amino acids. CDR3 residues: CASSFWGEGSTGELFF. The CDR3 DNA reads as TGTGCCAGCAGTTTTTGGGGCGAGGGATCGACCGGGGAGCTGTTTTTT.

This sequence joins TRBV7-2 and TRBJ2-7, with a possible D match to TRBD2 (6 bases). This CDR3 contains 14 residues. Germline CDR1 SGHTA, CDR2 FQGNSA. Trimming cost V 1 base and J 3 bases, with 10 bases left between them. This CDR3 is CASSLEPAGYEQYF. The CDR3, as DNA: TGTGCCAGCAGCTTAGAGCCAGCGGGCTACGAGCAGTACTTC.

This clonotype was seen at least ten times. The V call is TRBV11-2, the J call TRBJ2-7; 8 bases are shared with TRBD1. The length of the CDR3 is 19 residues. Trimming cost V 5 bases and J 1 base; bases outside gene matches: 19. Germline loops: CDR1 SGHAT, CDR2 FQNNGV. CDR3 amino acids: CASSGNIRDRHFGSYEQYF. In nucleotides, the CDR3 is TGTGCCAGCAGCGGAAACATAAGGGACAGGCACTTCGGTTCCTACGAGCAGTACTTC.

This clonotype was seen more than once but under ten times. The genes are TRBV7-6 and TRBJ2-1; D unresolved. The length of the CDR3 is 17 residues. Trimming took off 5 bases at V and 4 bases at J, with 21 bases between the two ends. Per germline, CDR1 SGHVS and CDR2 FNYEAQ. This CDR3 is CASSPMSGYPQYNEQFF. CDR3 nucleotides: TGTGCCAGCAGCCCCATGTCGGGCTATCCGCAATACAATGAGCAGTTCTTC.

This clonotype was detected ten times or more. This sequence joins TRBV5-1 and TRBJ2-2; D remains unclear. CDR3 length equals 16 residues. The germline V gene encodes CDR1 SGHRS and CDR2 YFSETQ. V was shortened by 3 bases and J by 2 bases, with 14 bases between the two germline ends. CDR3 DNA: TGCGCCAGCAGCTCAGACTCCCCCCGTAACACCGGGGAGCTGTTTTTT. This codes for CASSSDSPRNTGELFF.

The chain is built from TRBV29-1 and TRBJ2-7; 7 bases line up with TRBD2. The CDR3 runs to 15 residues. The J segment lost 2 bases and the V segment lost 5 bases, leaving 12 bases of the junction unmatched. CDR1 and CDR2 (germline): SQVTM, ANQGSEA. CDR3 loop: CSVLEGGSRTYEQYF. The CDR3 nucleotides read TGCAGCGTTTTAGAGGGCGGGAGTAGGACCTACGAGCAGTACTTC.

This clonotype occurred many times. The chain joins TRBV28 to TRBJ2-5; perhaps TRBD1 as D (6 bases). The CDR3 is 14 residues long. CDR1 is MDHEN and CDR2 is SYDVKM in the germline V gene. Trimming left V 6 bases short and J 2 bases short, with 13 bases between. Written as DNA, the CDR3 is TGTGCCAGCAGCGCAGGGGAGAGGCAAGAGACCCAGTACTTC. Encoded protein: CASSAGERQETQYF.

This clonotype appeared many times. The V call is TRBV6-5, the J call TRBJ2-1; D ambiguous. Germline V CDR1 and CDR2: MNHEY, SVGAGI. The ends were cut back, 2 bases at V and 8 bases at J, with 25 bases in the middle. The CDR3 extends over 18 amino acids. The CDR3 nucleotides are TGTGCCAGCAGTTACAACACCTGGATCGCATCCTCTAGGGATGAGCAGTTCTTC. It is translated as CASSYNTWIASSRDEQFF.

This clonotype was seen only a few times. The gene calls are TRBV4-1 and TRBJ1-1; a weak D match, TRBD1 (6 bases). Looked up from germline, CDR1 is MGHRA and CDR2 is YSYEKL. The CDR3 runs to 15 residues. V was clipped by 4 bases and J by 0 bases, with 12 bases between them. The CDR3 reads CASSLERTVNTEAFF. Written as DNA, the CDR3 is TGCGCCAGCAGCCTCGAGCGGACAGTGAACACTGAAGCTTTCTTT.

With regard to this clonotype: A clone one base away is much larger, so this may be a read error. The chain uses TRBV2 and TRBJ2-7; D is perhaps TRBD1 or TRBD2 (5 bases each). The germline CDR1 and CDR2 sequences are SNHLY and FYNNEI. This CDR3 region has 18 residues. CDR3 DNA: TGTGCCCGCAGTTTGGAAGGCTGGGGGAATAGCTTGTCCTACGAGCAGTACTTC. Protein product: CARSLEGWGNSLSYEQYF.

This clonotype has only one observation. The rearrangement joins TRBV7-2 to TRBJ2-5, with TRBD2 identical over 8 bases. Germline CDR1 is SGHTA and CDR2 is FQGNSA. The CDR3 has 14 residues. V shed 2 bases and J 5 bases; nucleotides not matched to a gene: 4. The CDR3 nucleotides are TGTGCCAGCAGCTTACGAGCGGGAGTGGAGACCCAGTACTTC. Translation gives CASSLRAGVETQYF. Combining the CDR3 with reference TRBV7-2 and TRBJ2-5 gives the whole variable domain GAGVSQSPSNKVTEKGKDVELRCDPISGHTALYWYRQSLGQGLEFLIYFQGNSAPDKSGLPSDRFSAERTGGSVSTLTIQRTQQEDSAVYLCASSLRAGVETQYFGPGTRLLVL.

This rearrangement joins TRBV5-1 to TRBJ2-2; possibly TRBD1 or TRBD2 for D (6 bases each). Germline loops: CDR1 SGHRS, CDR2 YFSETQ. V was clipped by 4 bases and J by 6 bases, with 16 bases between them. The CDR3 is 15 residues long. This CDR3 is CASSGGQGSPGELFF. CDR3 bases: TGCGCCAGCAGCGGGGGGCAGGGCAGTCCCGGGGAGCTGTTTTTT. Full variable domain (missing parts from reference TRBV5-1 and TRBJ2-2): KAGVTQTPRYLIKTRGQQVTLSCSPISGHRSVSWYQQTPGQGLQFLFEYFSETQRNKGNFPGRFSGRQFSNSRSEMNVSTLELGDSALYLCASSGGQGSPGELFFGEGSRLTVL.

This clonotype was found many times. This chain joins TRBV9 and TRBJ2-1; TRBD1 or TRBD2 may be the D gene (5 bases each). The germline CDR1 and CDR2 sequences are SGDLS and YYNGEE. The CDR3 runs to 15 residues. V was shortened by 0 bases and J by 4 bases, with 11 bases between the two germline ends. The DNA for the CDR3 is TGTGCCAGCAGCGTAGTGGGGGAGCGTTACAATGAGCAGTTCTTC. Translation gives CASSVVGERYNEQFF.

Regarding this clonotype: This may be a read error, as it is one base from a much larger clone. The chain employs TRBV20-1 and TRBJ1-5; D call uncertain. The V gene's germline CDR1 is DFQATT and CDR2 SNEGSKA (reference sequence). The CDR3 has 16 amino acids. V shed 0 bases and J shed 0 bases, with 12 bases lying between them. The DNA for the CDR3 is TGCAGTGCTAGAGATGGAGAGGGCTATAGCAATCAGCCCCAGCATTTT. As protein: CSARDGEGYSNQPQHF.

This clonotype was seen repeatedly, ten times or more. The chain recombines TRBV12-3 or TRBV12-4 with TRBJ1-6; D gene ambiguous. The CDR3 consists of 14 residues. Between the trimmed V and J ends, which lost 3 bases and 8 bases, there was a span of 11 bases. DNA for the CDR3: TGTGCCAGCAGTTTCATCAAAGGCGATTCACCCCTCCACTTT. Its translation: CASSFIKGDSPLHF.

DNA of the CDR3: TGTGCCAGTAGTCCTTCGGACAATGGAGAGACCCAGTACTTC. The encoded protein is CASSPSDNGETQYF. The rearrangement links TRBV19 to TRBJ2-5; weak D call: TRBD1 (5 bases). Germline-derived CDR1 and CDR2 are LNHDA and SQIVND (reference sequence). The CDR3 length is 14 residues. The germline V and J ends were trimmed by 5 bases and 4 bases, with 14 bases remaining between them.

There are many counts of this clonotype. The chain has TRBV12-3 or TRBV12-4 and TRBJ1-6; 8 bases are shared with TRBD1. The CDR3 runs 13 residues. J gave up 14 bases and V 6 bases, and 9 bases lay outside the gene matches. This CDR3 is CASSRGQGFSLHF. The CDR3 nucleotides are TGTGCCAGCAGCCGCGGACAGGGTTTTTCCCTCCACTTT.

This rearrangement joins TRBV4-1 to TRBJ2-7, with 7 positions matching TRBD1. After removal of 1 base from V and 0 bases from J, the junction contained 21 bases not matched to a gene. The CDR3 is 21 residues long. Germline V CDR1 and CDR2: MGHRA, YSYEKL. The CDR3 DNA reads as TGCGCCAGCAGCCAAGGGAGCTTGGTAGGGACAGCTATTCCAAGCTCCTACGAGCAGTACTTC. It yields the protein CASSQGSLVGTAIPSSYEQYF.

This clonotype was counted many times. This chain uses TRBV9 with TRBJ2-1, with 12 bases lining up with TRBD2. The germline CDR1 and CDR2 sequences are SGDLS and YYNGEE. The CDR3 covers 15 residues. Unmatched junction bases numbered 7, after V lost 4 bases and J lost 8 bases. CDR3 sequence reads: CASSPGLAGRDEQFF. The CDR3 DNA reads as TGTGCCAGCAGCCCCGGACTAGCGGGAAGGGATGAGCAGTTCTTC.

This clonotype was observed once. The V gene is TRBV19, the J gene TRBJ2-7; TRBD1 matches at 8 bases. The junction had 8 bases not matched to a gene; V was cut back by 4 bases and J by 3 bases. This CDR3 has 15 amino acids. Germline V CDR1 and CDR2: LNHDA, SQIVND (reference sequence). This CDR3 is CASSTGQGSLYEQYF. The CDR3 region has the DNA TGTGCCAGTAGTACCGGACAGGGATCCCTCTACGAGCAGTACTTC.

This clonotype was found many times. Germline and junction disagree at one end, which may indicate a read error. The chain recombines TRBV5-1 with TRBJ2-7, with TRBD2 identical over 7 bases. The CDR3 is 14 amino acids. Germline CDR1 and CDR2: SGHRS and YFSETQ. Written as DNA, the CDR3 is TGTGCCAGCAGCCTCCTGGCGGGAGCGGGAGAGCAGTACTTC. It encodes CASSLLAGAGEQYF.

This clonotype occurred many times. This chain links TRBV11-2 with TRBJ2-5; 8 bases agree with TRBD1. CDR3 length equals 15 residues. V lost 2 bases to trimming and J lost 3 bases; unmatched junction nucleotides: 5. Looked up from germline, CDR1 is SGHAT and CDR2 is FQNNGV. CDR3 region: CASSLSGTGEETQYF. DNA of the CDR3: TGTGCCAGCAGCTTATCCGGGACAGGAGAAGAGACCCAGTACTTC. Full variable domain (rest looked up from reference TRBV11-2 and TRBJ2-5): EAGVAQSPRYKIIEKRQSVAFWCNPISGHATLYWYQQILGQGPKLLIQFQNNGVVDDSQLPKDRFSAERLKGVDSTLKIQPAKLEDSAVYLCASSLSGTGEETQYFGPGTRLLVL.

This clonotype showed up many times. This rearrangement joins TRBV4-3 to TRBJ2-1, with D perhaps assigned TRBD1 or TRBD2 (5 bases each). The V end was cut by 4 bases, the J end by 1 base, with 11 bases between. The CDR3 has 15 amino acids. Germline-derived CDR1 and CDR2 are LGHNA and YSLEER. Written as DNA, the CDR3 is TGCGCCAGCAGCCCCGGGACCGAATCCTACAATGAGCAGTTCTTC. Translated: CASSPGTESYNEQFF.

V is TRBV2 and J is TRBJ1-6; TRBD1 is a possible D gene (5 bases). V was pared by 3 bases and J by 7 bases, with 10 bases between. Germline V gene sequence: CDR1 SNHLY, CDR2 FYNNEI. This CDR3 contains 14 residues. The CDR3 sequence is CASSDDGGNSPLHF. CDR3 DNA sequence: TGTGCCAGCAGTGATGACGGGGGGAATTCACCCCTCCACTTT.

This clonotype occurred many times. The chain employs TRBV12-3 or TRBV12-4 and TRBJ2-7, with 11 nucleotides matching TRBD2. The J segment lost 4 bases and the V segment lost 4 bases, leaving 3 bases of the junction unmatched. The CDR3 runs to 14 residues. CDR3 protein: CASSSSGRLYEQYF. The DNA for the CDR3 is TGTGCCAGCAGTTCTAGCGGGAGGTTGTACGAGCAGTACTTC.

This clonotype was observed a handful of times. J is TRBJ2-7 and V is TRBV7-2, with 7 bases matching TRBD1. CDR3 length: 16 residues. Trimming removed 5 bases from V and 0 bases from J; junction bases left unmatched: 10. Germline values: CDR1 SGHTA, CDR2 FQGNSA. The CDR3 loop is CASSPRQGHSSYEQYF. The CDR3 DNA reads as TGTGCCAGCAGCCCCCGACAGGGTCATAGCTCCTACGAGCAGTACTTC.

This clonotype has ten or more counts. V is TRBV20-1 and J is TRBJ2-1, with a tentative D call TRBD2 (5 bases). The CDR3 loop spans 11 amino acids. Germline lookup yields CDR1 DFQATT and CDR2 SNEGSKA (reference sequence). With 8 bases removed from V and 8 bases from J, the gap between germline ends came to 13 bases. CDR3 bases: TGCAGTATCGGAGGTGGCTATGAGCAGTTCTTC. Amino acids: CSIGGGYEQFF.